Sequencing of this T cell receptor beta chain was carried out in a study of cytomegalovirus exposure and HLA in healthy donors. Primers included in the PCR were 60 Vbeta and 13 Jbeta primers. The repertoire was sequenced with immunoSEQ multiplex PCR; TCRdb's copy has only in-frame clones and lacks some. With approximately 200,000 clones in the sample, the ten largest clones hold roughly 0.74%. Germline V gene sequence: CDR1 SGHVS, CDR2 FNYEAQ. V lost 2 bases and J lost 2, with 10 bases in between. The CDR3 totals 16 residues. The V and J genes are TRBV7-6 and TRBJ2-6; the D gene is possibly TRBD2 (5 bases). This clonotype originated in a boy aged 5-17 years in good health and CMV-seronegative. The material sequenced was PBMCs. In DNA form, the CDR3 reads TGTGCCAGCAGCTTATATTCCGGGGCTGGGGCCAACGTCCTGACTTTC. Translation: CASSLYSGAGANVLTF.